This TCR beta chain originates from a study of cytomegalovirus exposure and HLA in healthy donors. The primer mix had 60 Vbeta and 13 Jbeta primers. The repertoire was sequenced with immunoSEQ multiplex PCR; TCRdb's copy has only in-frame clones and lacks some. The sample has about 83,000 clones, around 78% seen once. V shed 9 bases and J shed 2 bases, with 12 bases lying between them. The length of the CDR3 is 13 residues. The germline V gene encodes CDR1 SEHNR and CDR2 FQNEAQ (reference sequence). The sample comprised PBMCs. The receptor was derived from a man aged 18 to 35 in good health and CMV-seropositive. The chain has TRBV7-9 and TRBJ2-3; tentative D call: TRBD2 (5 bases). The CDR3 here is CARAEADTDTQYF. DNA of the CDR3: TGTGCCAGAGCGGAAGCAGACACAGATACGCAGTATTTT.